Following are 24 T cell receptor beta chains from one sample sequenced in a study of cytomegalovirus exposure and HLA in healthy donors. The PCR ran on 60 Vbeta and 13 Jbeta primers. Only in-frame clones appear in the TCRdb table, and some are missing; sequencing was by immunoSEQ multiplex PCR. This sample has approximately 80,000 clones, with about three quarters found just once. The material sequenced was PBMCs. The receptors come from a male donor in good health and CMV-seropositive.

In this sample, this clone turned up once. V and J are TRBV9 and TRBJ1-1; 7 bases line up with TRBD1. Per the germline V gene, CDR1 is SGDLS and CDR2 is YYNGEE. V dropped 3 bases and J dropped 4; count of bases not matched to a gene: 12. The CDR3 has 16 amino acids. CDR3 sequence: CASSGPQNRGLTEAFF. For the CDR3, the DNA is TGTGCCAGCAGCGGACCTCAGAACAGGGGCCTCACTGAAGCTTTCTTT.

This rearrangement joins TRBV5-1 to TRBJ2-1, with D possibly matching TRBD2 (5 bases). Germline V CDR1 and CDR2: SGHRS, YFSETQ. This CDR3 spans 15 amino acids. Trimming cost V 2 bases and J 0 bases, with 9 bases left between them. The DNA of the CDR3 is TGCGCCAGCAGCTTACGAGCGGACTCCTACAATGAGCAGTTCTTC. Translated: CASSLRADSYNEQFF.

The J gene is TRBJ1-1, the V gene TRBV15; D is unresolved. The V end lost 0 bases, the J end lost 0 bases, and 5 bases lay between the germline ends. The CDR3 sequence is 14 residues long. Germline lookup yields CDR1 LNHNV and CDR2 YYDKDF (reference sequence). CDR3 sequence (DNA): TGTGCCACCAGCAGAGATCCAGTGAACACTGAAGCTTTCTTT. This translates into CATSRDPVNTEAFF.

The chain recombines TRBV5-4 with TRBJ2-1; D gene ambiguous. The CDR3 is 13 amino acids. V lost 0 bases and J lost 6, with 7 bases in between. CDR1 and CDR2 from the germline V gene are SGHNT and YYREEE (reference sequence). The CDR3 DNA reads as TGTGCCAGCAGCTTGGAACTCCTCAATGAGCAGTTCTTC. Residues: CASSLELLNEQFF.

This chain joins TRBV19 and TRBJ2-1, with D unresolved. CDR3 length: 16 residues. V gave up 3 bases and J gave up 8 bases, with 20 bases separating them. Germline V gives CDR1 LNHDA, CDR2 SQIVND (reference sequence). The CDR3: CASSISSAKITDEQFF. As DNA, the CDR3 is TGTGCCAGTAGTATTAGCAGCGCGAAGATTACGGATGAGCAGTTCTTC. Full variable domain (missing parts from reference TRBV19 and TRBJ2-1): DGGITQSPKYLFRKEGQNVTLSCEQNLNHDAMYWYRQDPGQGLRLIYYSQIVNDFQKGDIAEGYSVSREKKESFPLTVTSAQKNPTAFYLCASSISSAKITDEQFFGPGTRLTVL.

This sequence joins TRBV5-1 and TRBJ1-2; 12 bases align to TRBD1. In germline, CDR1 is SGHRS, CDR2 YFSETQ. The CDR3 length is 16 residues. Unmatched junction bases numbered 12, after V lost 4 bases and J lost 8 bases. The CDR3 sequence is CASSERGGTGGVGYTF. CDR3 coding DNA: TGCGCCAGCAGCGAACGCGGCGGGACAGGGGGCGTCGGCTACACCTTC.

This rearrangement joins TRBV5-6 to TRBJ2-7, with TRBD2 as a possible D gene (6 bases). The CDR3 contains 15 residues. V was clipped by 4 bases and J by 3 bases, with 17 bases between them. Looked up from germline, CDR1 is SGHDT and CDR2 is YYEEEE. CDR3 coding DNA: TGTGCCAGCAGCGAAAACGGGAGCCCGAACTACGAGCAGTACTTC. Translation gives CASSENGSPNYEQYF.

The V call is TRBV28, the J call TRBJ2-5; 8 positions agree with TRBD2. This CDR3 spans 14 amino acids. Looked up from germline, CDR1 is MDHEN and CDR2 is SYDVKM. After removal of 5 bases from V and 3 bases from J, the junction contained 5 bases not matched to a gene. DNA of the CDR3: TGTGCCAGCAGTCCGGGAGGGTGGGAAGAGACCCAGTACTTC. Translating it yields CASSPGGWEETQYF.

This chain joins TRBV5-1 and TRBJ2-3, with 10 bases identical to TRBD2. Germline CDR1 is SGHRS and CDR2 is YFSETQ. The V segment lost 2 bases and the J segment 5 bases; nucleotides outside the gene matches: 5. CDR3 length: 15 residues. This chain's CDR3 is CASSFLAGVRDTQYF. The CDR3 DNA reads as TGCGCCAGCAGCTTTCTAGCGGGAGTAAGAGATACGCAGTATTTT. Full variable domain (remainder filled in from reference TRBV5-1 and TRBJ2-3): KAGVTQTPRYLIKTRGQQVTLSCSPISGHRSVSWYQQTPGQGLQFLFEYFSETQRNKGNFPGRFSGRQFSNSRSEMNVSTLELGDSALYLCASSFLAGVRDTQYFGPGTRLTVL.

The chain couples TRBV2 to TRBJ1-1; D unresolved. CDR3 length: 13 residues. The V gene lost 4 bases and the J gene lost 6 bases, with 12 bases spanning the gap. In germline, CDR1 is SNHLY, CDR2 FYNNEI. The CDR3 here is CASSAPKESEAFF. The CDR3 bases are TGTGCCAGCAGTGCCCCCAAGGAGTCTGAAGCTTTCTTT.

In regard to this clone: At the DNA level, this CDR3 is encoded by other sequences in the same sample as well. The chain uses TRBV15 and TRBJ2-7; no clear D. CDR1 is LNHNV and CDR2 is YYDKDF in the germline V gene (reference sequence). Trimming took 0 bases from V and 2 from J, leaving 5 bases between them. CDR3 size: 13 residues. CDR3 sequence (DNA): TGTGCCACCAGCAGAGACAGGACCTACGAGCAGTACTTC. This sequence encodes CATSRDRTYEQYF.

This clone appeared a few times. The rearrangement joins TRBV11-3 to TRBJ1-1; 12 bases line up with TRBD1. In germline, CDR1 is SGHNT, CDR2 YENEEA. J was trimmed by 12 bases and V by 3 bases; bases with no gene match: 8. CDR3 length equals 14 residues. CDR3 nucleotide sequence: TGTGCCAGCAGCTTGGAACCGGGACAGGGGGCAACTTTCTTT. This codes for CASSLEPGQGATFF.

The rearrangement links TRBV5-6 to TRBJ2-1, with D possibly matching TRBD1 (6 bases). Trimming cost V 4 bases and J 4 bases, with 15 bases left between them. The CDR3 runs 15 residues. Looked up from germline, CDR1 is SGHDT and CDR2 is YYEEEE. CDR3 coding DNA: TGTGCCAGCAGCGCCCGGGACATTCCGTACAATGAGCAGTTCTTC. Translation gives CASSARDIPYNEQFF. Combining the CDR3 with reference TRBV5-6 and TRBJ2-1 gives the whole variable domain DAGVTQSPTHLIKTRGQQVTLRCSPKSGHDTVSWYQQALGQGPQFIFQYYEEEERQRGNFPDRFSGHQFPNYSSELNVNALLLGDSALYLCASSARDIPYNEQFFGPGTRLTVL.

The rearrangement joins TRBV4-1 to TRBJ2-7; D not resolved. Germline lookup yields CDR1 MGHRA and CDR2 YSYEKL. The CDR3 covers 14 residues. V gave up 0 bases and J gave up 6 bases, with 12 bases separating them. In DNA, the CDR3 is TGCGCCAGCAGCCAAGAAGTAACGGTTTCCGAGCAGTACTTC. It codes for CASSQEVTVSEQYF.

In its sample, this clone was seen once. The chain recombines TRBV6-5 with TRBJ2-5; 8 bases map to TRBD1. The tail of the sequence fits TRBJ2-7 better, so the J call may be wrong. The germline V gene has CDR1 MNHEY and CDR2 SVGAGI. The CDR3 contains 14 residues. The CDR3, as DNA: TGTGCCAGCAGTCGGGACAGGTACTCCTACGAGCAGTACTTC. As protein: CASSRDRYSYEQYF.

The CDR3 sequence: CASSSGTTYEQYF. Here the CDR3 DNA reads TGTGCCAGTAGTAGCGGAACAACCTACGAGCAGTACTTC. The chain couples TRBV19 to TRBJ2-7, with unresolved D. V was clipped by 4 bases and J by 2 bases, with 9 bases between them. Looked up from germline, CDR1 is LNHDA and CDR2 is SQIVND (reference sequence). This CDR3 spans 13 amino acids.

J is TRBJ2-7 and V is TRBV14; 10 bases match TRBD2. Germline CDR1 SGHDN, CDR2 FVKESK. The ends lost 4 bases at V and 6 bases at J; junction bases unmatched: 9. The CDR3 has 15 amino acids. CDR3 coding DNA: TGTGCCAGCAGCCCTAGCGGGAGAATTTCCGGCGAGCAGTACTTC. This sequence encodes CASSPSGRISGEQYF.

The rearrangement joins TRBV28 to TRBJ2-2, with 12 bases identical to TRBD2. The CDR3 runs 17 residues. V dropped 4 bases and J dropped 6; count of bases not matched to a gene: 9. The germline CDR1 and CDR2 sequences are MDHEN and SYDVKM. CDR3 coding DNA: TGTGCCAGCAGTTCAACGAGGACTAGCGGGACTTCCGGGGAGCTGTTTTTT. Amino acid sequence: CASSSTRTSGTSGELFF.

This chain joins TRBV30 and TRBJ2-1; D is unclear. The CDR3 extends over 13 amino acids. Germline assignment: CDR1 GTSNPN and CDR2 SVGIG (reference sequence). The germline V and J ends were trimmed by 0 bases and 4 bases, with 7 bases remaining between them. The CDR3 loop reads CAWSVWLYNEQFF. DNA for the CDR3: TGTGCCTGGAGTGTATGGCTTTACAATGAGCAGTTCTTC. The variable domain in full, with the rest retrieved from reference TRBV30 and TRBJ2-1, is SQTIHQWPATLVQPVGSPLSLECTVEGTSNPNLYWYRQAAGRGLQLLFYSVGIGQISSEVPQNLSASRPQDRQFILSSKKLLLSDSGFYLCAWSVWLYNEQFFGPGTRLTVL.

The chain recombines TRBV30 with TRBJ1-1, with 7 bases matching TRBD1. The CDR3 length is 12 residues. The germline V gene has CDR1 GTSNPN and CDR2 SVGIG (reference sequence). Trimming took 4 bases from V and 6 from J; bases not matched to a gene: 5. CDR3 residues: CAWIEGAPEAFF. In DNA form, the CDR3 reads TGTGCCTGGATTGAGGGGGCCCCTGAAGCTTTCTTT.

The chain uses TRBV5-1 and TRBJ2-7; TRBD2 aligns across 14 bases. The CDR3 is made up of 17 amino acids. Losses at the gene ends were 4 bases for V and 5 bases for J; bases not matched to a gene: 11. The germline CDR1 and CDR2 sequences are SGHRS and YFSETQ. The CDR3 sequence is CASSPQGTSGRVNEQYF. The CDR3 nucleotides read TGCGCCAGCAGCCCGCAGGGGACTAGCGGGAGAGTCAACGAGCAGTACTTC.

This clone was seen a few times. The rearrangement links TRBV7-3 to TRBJ2-1; a possible D gene is TRBD2 (6 bases). Germline V gene lookup returns CDR1 SGHTA and CDR2 FQGTGA. The CDR3 covers 14 residues. V lost 4 bases and J lost 4, with 11 bases in between. In DNA, the CDR3 is TGTGCCAGCAGCTCCAAGCGGGTTTACAATGAGCAGTTCTTC. Translation gives CASSSKRVYNEQFF.

The V and J genes are TRBV29-1 and TRBJ2-1; possible D gene TRBD1, 5 bases. Germline V lookup: CDR1 SQVTM, CDR2 ANQGSEA. The CDR3 is made up of 11 amino acids. V lost 3 bases and J lost 9, with 9 bases in between. CDR3 amino acids: CSVDRGAEQFF. The CDR3 coding sequence is TGCAGCGTTGACCGTGGGGCTGAGCAGTTCTTC.

This clone was counted once. Here the CDR3 DNA reads TGTGCCAGCAGCTTAGAGAGGGGGCGGTCGGGCGAGCAGTACTTC. Its protein product is CASSLERGRSGEQYF. V and J are TRBV7-2 and TRBJ2-7; TRBD1 aligns across 7 bases. The germline gives CDR1 SGHTA, CDR2 FQGNSA. Unmatched junction bases numbered 9, after V lost 1 base and J lost 6 bases. This CDR3 has 15 residues.